Below, 8 T cell receptor beta chains from the same sample are listed, as sequenced in a study of OX40 agonist ivuxolimab in advanced cancers. Library preparation used the immunoSEQ multiplex PCR assay. Drawn from immuneACCESS, this table holds only the in-frame rearrangements with V and J called that TCRdb kept. Clones are partly lost; checked studies trace under half to an unresolved V gene and leave the rest unexplained. The sample has about 64,000 clones on record, more than 75% of them singletons. The ten largest clones take up about 2.9% of the sample. The sequenced sample was CD4+ or CD8+ T cells sorted from blood, obtained in a trial of the OX40 agonist ivuxolimab. The source is an adult with an advanced solid tumor such as melanoma, head and neck, liver or kidney cancer.

This chain joins TRBV5-4 and TRBJ2-3; 10 bases are shared with TRBD2. The CDR3 contains 16 residues. Unmatched junction bases numbered 5, after V lost 4 bases and J lost 0 bases. Germline CDR1 is SGHNT and CDR2 is YYREEE (reference sequence). The CDR3 DNA is TGTGCCAGCAGCACCCCTAGCGGGAGCAGCACAGATACGCAGTATTTT. Protein sequence: CASSTPSGSSTDTQYF.

The chain uses TRBV5-4 and TRBJ2-7; TRBD2 agrees at 10 bases. The V gene end was trimmed by 3 bases and the J gene end by 0 bases; junction bases not matched to a gene: 3. Germline CDR1 SGHNT, CDR2 YYREEE (reference sequence). This CDR3 has 15 amino acids. The CDR3 sequence is CASSSRTSGSYEQYF. CDR3 DNA sequence: TGTGCCAGCAGCTCCCGGACTAGCGGCTCCTACGAGCAGTACTTC.

This clone was picked up a small number of times. In nucleotides, the CDR3 is TGTGCCAGCACCAACGGACAGGCCCCGGATGGCTACACCTTC. Protein: CASTNGQAPDGYTF. This chain connects TRBV2 to TRBJ1-2, with 7 bases matching TRBD1. The V gene end was trimmed by 7 bases and the J gene end by 6 bases; junction bases not matched to a gene: 11. The germline gives CDR1 SNHLY, CDR2 FYNNEI. The CDR3 has 14 amino acids.

The chain joins TRBV4-2 to TRBJ2-2, with D possibly being TRBD2 (6 bases). Looked up from germline, CDR1 is LGHNA and CDR2 is YNFKEQ. This CDR3 spans 17 amino acids. V was trimmed by 1 base and J by 0 bases, leaving 12 bases between them. For the CDR3, the DNA is TGTGCCAGCAGCCAAGTGCGGCAGCGGGCGAACACCGGGGAGCTGTTTTTT. Residues: CASSQVRQRANTGELFF.

This clone was seen only once. The chain carries TRBV5-4 and TRBJ2-2, with a possible D match to TRBD2 (6 bases). The CDR3 is made up of 16 amino acids. Germline V gives CDR1 SGHNT, CDR2 YYREEE (reference sequence). The V end was cut by 4 bases, the J end by 4 bases, with 17 bases between. The CDR3 nucleotides read TGTGCCAGCAGCCCTCGGGAGAGGGGTGGCACCGGGGAGCTGTTTTTT. As protein: CASSPRERGGTGELFF.

The rearrangement joins TRBV7-2 to TRBJ2-5; maybe TRBD2 (6 bases). Trimming cost V 0 bases and J 5 bases, with 13 bases left between them. The CDR3 loop spans 15 amino acids. Per germline, CDR1 SGHTA and CDR2 FQGNSA. For the CDR3, the DNA is TGTGCCAGCAGCTTAGCGTTCCAGAGCGGGGAGACCCAGTACTTC. Translation gives CASSLAFQSGETQYF.

The J gene is TRBJ2-7, the V gene TRBV28, with 8 bases that match TRBD1. Germline CDR1 and CDR2: MDHEN and SYDVKM. Trimming at V came to 10 bases and at J to 0 bases, leaving 8 bases not matched to a gene. The CDR3 totals 14 residues. The CDR3 sequence is CATDGTGSSYEQYF. The CDR3 region has the DNA TGTGCCACCGACGGGACAGGTTCCTCCTACGAGCAGTACTTC.

The chain links TRBV30 to TRBJ1-4; 7 nucleotides match TRBD1. This CDR3 is 15 amino acids long. CDR1 and CDR2 from the germline V gene are GTSNPN and SVGIG (reference sequence). V was pared by 6 bases and J by 9 bases, with 16 bases of the junction left unmatched. The CDR3 DNA sequence: TGTGCCTGCCCGGGACAGCAAGACGGGATTCAAAAACTGTTTTTT. As protein: CACPGQQDGIQKLFF.